This T cell receptor beta chain was identified in a study of blood T cell repertoires in COVID-19. As for the study in general: T cells, B-cell-depleted T cells, or PBMCs provided the cDNA or gDNA that served as material.

V gave up 4 bases and J gave up 4 bases; unmatched junction bases: 7. CDR3 length equals 14 residues. The germline gives CDR1 SGHNT, CDR2 YYREEE (reference sequence). Original methodology: The authors estimated nucleated cell counts from reference gene primer amplification. Clones were sequenced by immunoSEQ multiplex PCR, and TCRdb holds only the in-frame ones, with some missing. The DNA was the basis for D and trimming; V, J and clone size are from that table. The table lists about 210,000 clones, 82% of them singletons. Enrollment of patients from Seattle took place during active infection, with longitudinal follow-up.

The TCR sequence derives from a woman aged 55-69 years with COVID-19, enrolled during active disease. V usage is TRBV5-4 and J usage is TRBJ1-1; 7 bases line up with TRBD1. The specimen sequenced was peripheral blood. The CDR3 region is CASSTEQGPTEAFF. As DNA, the CDR3 is TGTGCCAGCAGCACCGAACAGGGGCCCACTGAAGCTTTCTTT.